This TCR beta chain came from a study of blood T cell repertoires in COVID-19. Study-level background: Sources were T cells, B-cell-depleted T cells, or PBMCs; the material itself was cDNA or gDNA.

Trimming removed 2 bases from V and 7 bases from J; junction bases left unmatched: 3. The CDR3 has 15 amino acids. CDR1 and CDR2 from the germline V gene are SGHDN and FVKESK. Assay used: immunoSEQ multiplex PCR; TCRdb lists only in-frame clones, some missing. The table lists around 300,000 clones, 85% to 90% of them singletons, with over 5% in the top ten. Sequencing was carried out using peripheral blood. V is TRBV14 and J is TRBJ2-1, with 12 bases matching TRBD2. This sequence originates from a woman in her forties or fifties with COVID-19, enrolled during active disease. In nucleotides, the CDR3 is TGTGCCAGCAGCCAACAGACTAGCGGGAGAAATGAGCAGTTCTTC. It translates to CASSQQTSGRNEQFF.